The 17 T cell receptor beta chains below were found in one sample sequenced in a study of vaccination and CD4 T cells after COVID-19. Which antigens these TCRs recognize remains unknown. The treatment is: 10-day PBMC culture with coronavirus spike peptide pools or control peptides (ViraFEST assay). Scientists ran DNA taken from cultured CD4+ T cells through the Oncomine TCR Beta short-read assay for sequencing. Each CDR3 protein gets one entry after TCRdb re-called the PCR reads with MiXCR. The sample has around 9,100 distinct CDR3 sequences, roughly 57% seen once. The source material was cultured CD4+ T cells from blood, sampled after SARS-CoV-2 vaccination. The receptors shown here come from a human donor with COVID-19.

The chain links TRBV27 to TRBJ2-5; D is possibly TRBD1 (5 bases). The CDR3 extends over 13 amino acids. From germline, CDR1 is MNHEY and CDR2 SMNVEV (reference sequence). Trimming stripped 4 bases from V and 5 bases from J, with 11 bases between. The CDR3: CASSWAGRETQYF. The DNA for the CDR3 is TGTGCCAGCAGTTGGGCAGGGCGGGAGACCCAGTACTTC.

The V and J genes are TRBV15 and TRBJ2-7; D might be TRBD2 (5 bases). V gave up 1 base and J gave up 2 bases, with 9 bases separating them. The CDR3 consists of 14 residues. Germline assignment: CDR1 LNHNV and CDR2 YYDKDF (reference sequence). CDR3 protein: CATSRVEVPYEQYF. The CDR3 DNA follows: TGTGCCACCAGCAGAGTGGAGGTACCCTACGAGCAGTACTTC.

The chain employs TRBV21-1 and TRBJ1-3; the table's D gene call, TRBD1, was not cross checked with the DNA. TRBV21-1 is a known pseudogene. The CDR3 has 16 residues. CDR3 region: CASSSWTGYSGNTIYF. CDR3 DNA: TGTGCCAGCAGCTCCTGGACAGGGTACTCTGGAAACACCATATATTTT.

The CDR3 reads CATSPQGEGYGYTF. CDR3 coding DNA: TGTGCCACCAGCCCCCAGGGGGAGGGCTATGGCTACACCTTC. The chain carries TRBV15 and TRBJ1-2; TRBD1 aligns across 7 bases. Per germline, CDR1 LNHNV and CDR2 YYDKDF (reference sequence). The CDR3 is 14 residues long. V trimming: 5 bases; J trimming: 4 bases; junction bases outside the gene matches: 7.

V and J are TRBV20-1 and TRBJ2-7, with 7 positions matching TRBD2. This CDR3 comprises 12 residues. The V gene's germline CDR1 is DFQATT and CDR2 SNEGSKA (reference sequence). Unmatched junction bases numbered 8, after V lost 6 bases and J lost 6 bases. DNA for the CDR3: TGCAGTGCCGCCCGGACTAGTGGCGAGCAGTACTTC. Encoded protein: CSAARTSGEQYF.

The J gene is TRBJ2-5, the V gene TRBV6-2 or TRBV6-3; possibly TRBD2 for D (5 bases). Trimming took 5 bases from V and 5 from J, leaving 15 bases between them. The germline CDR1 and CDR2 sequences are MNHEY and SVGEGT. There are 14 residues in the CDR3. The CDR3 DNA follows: TGTGCCAGCAGTCCCGGACTGCTCCGGGAGACCCAGTACTTC. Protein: CASSPGLLRETQYF.

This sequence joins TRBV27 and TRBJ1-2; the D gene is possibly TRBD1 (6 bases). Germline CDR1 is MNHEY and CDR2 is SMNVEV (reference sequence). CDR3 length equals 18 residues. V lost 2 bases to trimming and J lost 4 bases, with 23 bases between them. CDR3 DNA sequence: TGTGCCAGCAGTTTACAGTCGACCGGGACACCAACCCTCTATGGCTACACCTTC. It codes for CASSLQSTGTPTLYGYTF.

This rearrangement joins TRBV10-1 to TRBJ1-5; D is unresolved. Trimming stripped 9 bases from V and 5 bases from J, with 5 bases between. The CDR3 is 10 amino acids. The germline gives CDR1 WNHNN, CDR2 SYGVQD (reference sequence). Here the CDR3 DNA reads TGCGCCAGTCCACATCAGCCCCAGCATTTT. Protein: CASPHQPQHF.

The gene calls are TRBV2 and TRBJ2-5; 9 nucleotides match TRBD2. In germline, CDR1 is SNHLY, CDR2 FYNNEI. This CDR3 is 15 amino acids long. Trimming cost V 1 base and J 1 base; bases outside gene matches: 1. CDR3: CASSEVTSGQETQYF. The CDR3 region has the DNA TGTGCCAGCAGTGAAGTGACTAGCGGCCAAGAGACCCAGTACTTC.

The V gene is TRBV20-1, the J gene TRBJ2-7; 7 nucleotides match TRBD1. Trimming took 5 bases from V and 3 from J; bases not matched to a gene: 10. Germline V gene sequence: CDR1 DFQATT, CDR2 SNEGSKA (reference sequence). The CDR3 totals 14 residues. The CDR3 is CSAPFQTGNYEQYF. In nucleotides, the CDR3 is TGCAGTGCTCCTTTCCAGACAGGGAACTACGAGCAGTACTTC.

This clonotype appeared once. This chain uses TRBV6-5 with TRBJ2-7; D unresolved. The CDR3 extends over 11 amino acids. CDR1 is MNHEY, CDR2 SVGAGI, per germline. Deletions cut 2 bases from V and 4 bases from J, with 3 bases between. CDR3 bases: TGTGCCAGCAGTTACCAGTACGAGCAGTACTTC. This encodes CASSYQYEQYF.

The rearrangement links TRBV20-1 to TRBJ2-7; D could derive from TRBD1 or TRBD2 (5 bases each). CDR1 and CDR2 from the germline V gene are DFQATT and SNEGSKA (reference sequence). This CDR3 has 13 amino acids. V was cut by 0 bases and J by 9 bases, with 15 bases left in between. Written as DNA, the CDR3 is TGCAGTGCTAGAGATTTCATCACTGGGGGGCAGTACTTC. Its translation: CSARDFITGGQYF.

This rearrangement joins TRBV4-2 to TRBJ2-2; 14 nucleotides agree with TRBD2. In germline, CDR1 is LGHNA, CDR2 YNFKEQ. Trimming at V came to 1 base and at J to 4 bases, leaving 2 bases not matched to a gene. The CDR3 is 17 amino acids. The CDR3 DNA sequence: TGTGCCAGCAGCCAAGCGGGACTAGCGGGGGTCACCGGGGAGCTGTTTTTT. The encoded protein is CASSQAGLAGVTGELFF.

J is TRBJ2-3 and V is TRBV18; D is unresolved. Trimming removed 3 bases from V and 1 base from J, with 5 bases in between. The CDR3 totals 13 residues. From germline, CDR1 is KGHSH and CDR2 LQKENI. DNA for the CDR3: TGTGCCAGCTCACCGGCGGGCACAGATACGCAGTATTTT. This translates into CASSPAGTDTQYF.

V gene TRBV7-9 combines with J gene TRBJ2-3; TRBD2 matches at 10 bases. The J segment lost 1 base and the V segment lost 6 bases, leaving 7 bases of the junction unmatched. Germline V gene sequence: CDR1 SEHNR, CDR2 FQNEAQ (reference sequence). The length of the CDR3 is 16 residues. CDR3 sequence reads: CASRSLAGAGTDTQYF. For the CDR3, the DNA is TGTGCCAGCAGGTCCCTAGCGGGGGCCGGCACAGATACGCAGTATTTT.

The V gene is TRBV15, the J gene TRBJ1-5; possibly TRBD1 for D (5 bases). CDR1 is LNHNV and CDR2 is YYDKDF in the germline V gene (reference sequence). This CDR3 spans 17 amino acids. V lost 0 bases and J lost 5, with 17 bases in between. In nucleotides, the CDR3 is TGTGCCACCAGCAGAGATTACGGGGGTTCGGGGGATCAGCCCCAGCATTTT. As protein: CATSRDYGGSGDQPQHF.

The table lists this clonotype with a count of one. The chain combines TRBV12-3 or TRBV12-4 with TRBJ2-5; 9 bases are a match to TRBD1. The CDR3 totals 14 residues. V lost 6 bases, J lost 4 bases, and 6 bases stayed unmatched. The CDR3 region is CASRVTGGLETQYF. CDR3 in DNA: TGTGCCAGCAGGGTGACAGGGGGACTAGAGACCCAGTACTTC.